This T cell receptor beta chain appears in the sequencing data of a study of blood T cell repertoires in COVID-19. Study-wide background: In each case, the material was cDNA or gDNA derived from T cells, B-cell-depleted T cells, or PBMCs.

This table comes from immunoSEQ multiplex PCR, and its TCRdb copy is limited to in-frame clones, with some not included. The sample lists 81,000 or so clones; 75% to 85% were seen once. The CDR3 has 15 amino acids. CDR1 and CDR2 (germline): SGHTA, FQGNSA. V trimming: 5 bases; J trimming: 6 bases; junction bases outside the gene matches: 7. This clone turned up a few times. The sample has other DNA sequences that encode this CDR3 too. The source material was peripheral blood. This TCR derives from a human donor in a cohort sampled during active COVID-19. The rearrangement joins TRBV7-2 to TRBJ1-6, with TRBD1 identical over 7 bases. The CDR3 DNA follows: TGTGCCAGCAGCCGTAGGACAGGTCGTAATTCACCCCTCCACTTT. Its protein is CASSRRTGRNSPLHF. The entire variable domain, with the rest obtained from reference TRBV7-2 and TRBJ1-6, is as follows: GAGVSQSPSNKVTEKGKDVELRCDPISGHTALYWYRQSLGQGLEFLIYFQGNSAPDKSGLPSDRFSAERTGGSVSTLTIQRTQQEDSAVYLCASSRRTGRNSPLHFGNGTRLTVT.